This record concerns one TCR beta chain sequence. As yet, its antigen is unknown. The repertoire was sequenced with immunoSEQ multiplex PCR; TCRdb's copy has only in-frame clones and lacks some. The table lists fewer than 15,000 clones, approximately 80% of them singletons, with almost 0.45% in the top ten. These data are taken from a study of follicular helper T cells after annual influenza vaccination. Whole-study results and caveats: Yearly vaccinations repeatedly recalled conserved clonotypes in ICOS+CD38+ cTfh.

The time point denotes: 2015-2016 season, pre-vaccination. Adults were given seasonal inactivated influenza vaccine, and blood CD4 subsets were sorted before and after vaccination. The clonotype was recovered from an adult who received the influenza vaccine. This specimen was CXCR5- memory CD4+ T cells sorted from blood, taken on the day of influenza vaccination.

CDR3 nucleotides: TGTGCCGGGCTGCCCAAACGACTCTACGAGCAGTACTTC. Protein: CAGLPKRLYEQYF. V usage is TRBV28 and J usage is TRBJ2-7, with D unresolved. Trimming shortened V by 11 bases and J by 3 bases, and 17 bases separated the two germline ends. The germline V gene has CDR1 MDHEN and CDR2 SYDVKM. This CDR3 region has 13 residues. The entire variable domain, with the rest obtained from reference TRBV28 and TRBJ2-7, is as follows: DVKVTQSSRYLVKRTGEKVFLECVQDMDHENMFWYRQDPGLGLRLIYFSYDVKMKEKGDIPEGYSVSREKKERFSLILESASTNQTSMYLCAGLPKRLYEQYFGPGTRLTVT.